This TCR beta chain appears in the sequencing data of a study of OX40 agonist ivuxolimab in advanced cancers. Overall study: Dose-escalation patients were diagnosed with hepatocellular carcinoma, melanoma, renal cell cancer or head and neck cancer. Study results and caveats: Researchers report that CD8+ T cells had, on average, more expanded clones than CD4+.

As for this clone: Antigen unknown.

J gave up 10 bases and V 10 bases, and 14 bases lay outside the gene matches. This CDR3 has 14 residues. Per the germline V gene, CDR1 is MGHRA and CDR2 is YSYEKL. This table comes from immunoSEQ multiplex PCR, and its TCRdb copy is limited to in-frame clones, with some not included. The repertoire holds 75,000 to 100,000 clones, with roughly 82% as singletons. Material: CD4+ or CD8+ T cells sorted from blood, obtained in a trial of the OX40 agonist ivuxolimab. This chain joins TRBV4-1 and TRBJ2-1, with TRBD2 identical over 9 bases. The TCR sequence derives from an adult with an advanced solid tumor such as melanoma, head and neck, liver or kidney cancer. This chain's CDR3 is CATHSGGFQGEQFF. In DNA, the CDR3 is TGCGCCACCCATAGCGGGGGTTTCCAGGGGGAGCAGTTCTTC.